The T cell receptor (beta chain) under discussion was sequenced for a study of blood T cell repertoires in COVID-19 (dated by TCRdb to about 2020). Study-level background: The collaborator samples originated in the United States, Italy and Spain and spanned the acute and convalescent phases of COVID-19. Subjects who had been exposed to COVID-19, were actively infected with it, or had recovered from it provided the deeply sampled blood TCRbeta repertoires that made up the dataset. Nearly every sample came with metadata listing a de-identified subject ID, COVID-19 status, age in years and sex. A freely available public database, intended as a resource for researchers studying the immune response to SARS-CoV-2, is where the repertoires were released. The material from the prospective study consisted of cDNA or gDNA derived from T cells, B-cell-depleted T cells, or PBMCs. The samples were drawn from two sources: the first 160 participants of the ongoing ImmuneRACE study, and over 950 subjects contributed by 6 global collaborators. Where available, HLA class I and class II types were obtained from metadata supplied by the sample provider rather than from assay-based typing. The study at large found these results: Clinical and demographic metadata were provided uncurated, with the amount varying by source and participant.

A remark on this clone: Its antigen remains unidentified. Within one base of it there is no much larger clone, and no base qualities were kept.

V is clipped by 3 bases and J by 4 bases, and the sequence between their germline boundaries is 12 bases long. Per the germline V gene (reference sequence), DFQATT is the CDR1 and SNEGSKA is the CDR2. Its CDR3 holds 14 amino acids, cysteine through phenylalanine. CDR3 DNA is the only sequence kept; it has 42 bases, read in frame from the first base. The immunoSEQ Assay, a bias-controlled multiplex PCR, was used to amplify TCRbeta CDR3 regions from genomic DNA. Turning to the authors' computational methods: Within the assay, amplification of reference gene primers was used to estimate how many nucleated cells each sample contained. To quantify the absolute abundance of each unique TCRbeta CDR3 rearrangement, sequence reads were collapsed and filtered. Productive Simpson clonality was computed per sample as the square root of Simpson's diversity index over productive rearrangements. TCRdb holds this immuneACCESS table with in-frame rearrangements only. Some clones are missing; in checked studies, unresolved V genes explain under half, and the rest has no known cause. V, J and clone size reflect that table, while D and trimming were determined from the DNA. The sample includes some 95,000 clones, with 70% to 80% observed a single time. Together, the top ten hold around 22% of the sample.

Whole blood was collected in K2EDTA tubes by collaborating institutions according to the institutions' own protocols. For TCRbeta analysis, collaborator samples were shipped as frozen whole blood, as isolated PBMCs, or as DNA extracted from either sample type. This clonotype was sampled from a man between 65 and 85 years old with acute or convalescent COVID-19. Material: peripheral blood. The chain is made from TRBV20-1 and TRBJ2-2; the D segment could be TRBD1, given 5 matching bases. The CDR3 corresponds to CSASLGPRTGELFF. The DNA sequence is as follows: TGCAGTGCTAGTCTGGGGCCACGCACCGGGGAGCTGTTTTTT.